These 8 T cell receptor beta chains were sequenced from one sample in a study of graft-versus-host responses after intestinal transplantation. Which antigens these TCRs recognize remains unknown. Clones were read by immunoSEQ multiplex PCR, and TCRdb kept only the in-frame ones, dropping some. The sample gives around 69,000 clones, around 90% of which show up once; less than 4.5% is in the top ten. Source: unstimulated CD8+ T cells sorted from spleen or lymph node cells, taken before transplant. The source is a human donor who was the organ donor for an intestinal transplant.

The rearrangement joins TRBV9 to TRBJ2-1, with TRBD2 matching over 9 bases. The germline gives CDR1 SGDLS, CDR2 YYNGEE. After removal of 2 bases from V and 8 bases from J, the junction contained 8 bases not matched to a gene. The CDR3 totals 15 residues. The CDR3 DNA reads as TGTGCCAGCAGCGTCGGAGCTAGCGGGGTCGATGAGCAGTTCTTC. The encoded protein is CASSVGASGVDEQFF.

The V gene is TRBV4-1, the J gene TRBJ1-2; D is uncertain. The CDR3 is 14 residues long. CDR1 and CDR2 (germline): MGHRA, YSYEKL. With 1 base removed from V and 0 bases from J, the gap between germline ends came to 6 bases. CDR3 residues: CASSQVASNYGYTF. In DNA, the CDR3 is TGCGCCAGCAGCCAAGTAGCCTCTAACTATGGCTACACCTTC.

The gene calls are TRBV6-5 and TRBJ1-4; D remains unclear. The CDR3 runs to 14 residues. Germline lookup yields CDR1 MNHEY and CDR2 SVGAGI. Trimming took off 10 bases at V and 5 bases at J, with 17 bases between the two ends. CDR3 nucleotides: TGTGCCATCCGTCCGAGGGAGCAAAATGAAAAACTGTTTTTT. This codes for CAIRPREQNEKLFF.

CDR3 coding DNA: TGTGCCAGCAGCAGCGCCCCTAGCGGGGGGGCGTATGAGCAGTTCTTC. Translating gives CASSSAPSGGAYEQFF. The chain carries TRBV21-1 and TRBJ2-1; the D call of TRBD2 is as the table states it, not checked on the DNA. TRBV21-1 corresponds to a pseudogene. This CDR3 comprises 16 residues.

This chain connects TRBV2 to TRBJ2-1, with TRBD1 identical over 8 bases. The CDR3 spans 15 residues. Germline trimming cut 7 bases from V and 2 bases from J; bases unmatched to any gene: 7. Per germline, CDR1 SNHLY and CDR2 FYNNEI. The CDR3 sequence is CASIAPGQAYNEQFF. CDR3 nucleotides: TGTGCCAGCATAGCCCCGGGACAGGCCTACAATGAGCAGTTCTTC.

The genes are TRBV5-8 and TRBJ1-6; 8 nucleotides match TRBD1. Germline CDR1 is SGHTS and CDR2 is YDEGEE. This CDR3 region has 15 residues. V lost 4 bases and J lost 8; bases outside the gene matches: 8. CDR3 nucleotides: TGTGCCAGCAGCCCCGGACAGGGAATAGATTCACCCCTCCACTTT. Translated, it gives CASSPGQGIDSPLHF. Full variable domain (remainder filled in from reference TRBV5-8 and TRBJ1-6): EAGVTQSPTHLIKTRGQQATLRCSPISGHTSVYWYQQALGLGLQFLLWYDEGEERNRGNFPPRFSGRQFPNYSSELNVNALELEDSALYLCASSPGQGIDSPLHFGNGTRLTVT.

The chain is built from TRBV5-6 and TRBJ1-1; 7 nucleotides agree with TRBD1. The ends lost 2 bases at V and 7 bases at J; junction bases unmatched: 5. There are 13 residues in the CDR3. CDR1 is SGHDT and CDR2 is YYEEEE in the germline V gene. CDR3 in amino acids: CASSFWNRGEAFF. DNA of the CDR3: TGTGCCAGCAGCTTTTGGAACAGGGGTGAAGCTTTCTTT.

This clone appeared a single time. The chain has TRBV4-3 and TRBJ2-2; D unresolved. Germline V gene lookup returns CDR1 LGHNA and CDR2 YSLEER. The CDR3 consists of 13 residues. The V end was cut by 3 bases, the J end by 2 bases, with 4 bases between. The CDR3 loop is CASSHPNTGELFF. The CDR3 DNA sequence: TGCGCCAGCAGCCATCCTAACACCGGGGAGCTGTTTTTT.